The TCR beta chain described here comes from a study of metastatic and nonmetastatic thyroid tumors. Study as a whole: Malignant thyroid and benign thyroid patients provided blood and tumor or nodule tissue whose repertoires were compared. General study results and limits: Reported TCR beta diversity, measured in blood and tumor, was significantly higher for malignant thyroid tumors than for benign nodules.

V was clipped by 6 bases and J by 2 bases, with 3 bases between them. CDR1 and CDR2 (germline): WSHSY, SAAADI. The CDR3 covers 11 residues. In this sample, this clone turned up a few times. Its cognate antigen is unknown. There were no patients who had received any treatment before thyroid surgery. Under the authors' procedure: A distant-metastasis classifier for papillary thyroid cancer was built using CDR3 differences across clinicopathological groups. TCRdb re-clonotyped the PCR reads through MiXCR. TCRdb's processing, not the study's, gives the V and J calls here. This table holds about 20,000 clones, approximately 28% found once.

This rearrangement joins TRBV10-2 to TRBJ2-3; D is undetermined. Sequenced sample: tumor tissue. This receptor was identified in a male donor with papillary thyroid cancer or a benign thyroid nodule (not recorded which). Some clones in this sample may be carry-over from other donors' samples. The CDR3 reads CASSSTDTQYF. The CDR3 nucleotides read TGCGCCAGCAGCTCCACAGATACGCAGTATTTT.